This TCR beta chain was observed in a study of blood T cells in healthy people across ages. Sample-barcoded 5' priming and a J-beta primer mix drove a second PCR of roughly 7 to 11 cycles. TCRdb recomputed calls from the 5' RACE reads with MiXCR, one row per CDR3 protein. This table has 730,000 or so distinct CDR3 sequences, approximately 43% appearing once. This CDR3 contains 14 residues. The V end lost 6 bases, the J end lost 5 bases, and 15 bases lay between the germline ends. A few counts support this clonotype. The V call is TRBV12-3 or TRBV12-4, the J call TRBJ2-3, with D perhaps TRBD1 or TRBD2 (6 bases each). The sample comprised blood. This receptor was identified in a woman aged 55-69 years in good health. The CDR3, as DNA: TGTGCCAGCAGCCGTGGGGGGCCACAAGATACGCAGTATTTT. Translated: CASSRGGPQDTQYF.